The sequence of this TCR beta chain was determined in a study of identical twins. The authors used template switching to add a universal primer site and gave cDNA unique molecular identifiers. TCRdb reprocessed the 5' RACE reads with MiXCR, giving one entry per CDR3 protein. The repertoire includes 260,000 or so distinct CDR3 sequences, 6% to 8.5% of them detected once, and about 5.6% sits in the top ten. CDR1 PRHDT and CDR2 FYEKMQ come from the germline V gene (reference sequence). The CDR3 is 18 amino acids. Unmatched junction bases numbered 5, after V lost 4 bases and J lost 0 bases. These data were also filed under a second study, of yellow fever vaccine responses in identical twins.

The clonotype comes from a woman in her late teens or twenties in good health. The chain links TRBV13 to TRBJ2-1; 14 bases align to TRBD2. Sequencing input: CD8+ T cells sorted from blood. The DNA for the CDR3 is TGTGCCAGCAGCTCGGGACTAGCGGGGGAAAGCTCCTACAATGAGCAGTTCTTC. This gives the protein CASSSGLAGESSYNEQFF.